This TCR beta chain was sequenced during a study of blood T cell repertoires in COVID-19. In assigning cohorts, the study relied on participant-reported clinical history. The CDR3 contains 13 residues. Trimming removed 4 bases at V and 8 bases at J, with 14 bases between. CDR1 SGHAT and CDR2 FQNNGV come from the germline V gene. Measured with immunoSEQ multiplex PCR; TCRdb has only the in-frame clones, and not every one. This sample has more than 400,000 clones, with around 90% found just once. The specimen sequenced was PBMCs or T cells enriched from blood (not recorded which). The genes are TRBV11-2 and TRBJ1-1; D is undetermined. This TCR was sampled from a man aged 18 to 29 who had recovered from COVID-19. The CDR3 loop is CASSSWRAEEAFF. The CDR3 DNA follows: TGTGCCAGCAGCTCCTGGAGGGCGGAAGAAGCTTTCTTT.